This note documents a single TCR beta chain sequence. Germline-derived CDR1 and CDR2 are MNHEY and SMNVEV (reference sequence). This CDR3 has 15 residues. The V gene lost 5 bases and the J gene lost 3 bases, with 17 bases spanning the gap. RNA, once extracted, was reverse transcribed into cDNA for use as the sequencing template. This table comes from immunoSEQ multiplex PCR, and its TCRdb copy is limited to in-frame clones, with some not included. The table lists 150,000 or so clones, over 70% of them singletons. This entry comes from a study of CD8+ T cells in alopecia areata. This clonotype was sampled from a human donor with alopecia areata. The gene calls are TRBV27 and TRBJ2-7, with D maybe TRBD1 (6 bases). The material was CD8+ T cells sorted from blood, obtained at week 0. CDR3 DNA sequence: TGTGCCAGCAGTGGACAACAGGGTGTTCACTACGAGCAGTACTTC. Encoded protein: CASSGQQGVHYEQYF.